A single TCR beta chain is shown here with its context. Its antigen is not known. Method: immunoSEQ multiplex PCR; TCRdb's copy keeps in-frame clones and lacks some. Among over 65,000 clones listed, about 91% were seen once. The data are from a study of T cell responses to AZD1222 COVID-19 vaccine. Study-level results: It was only after the peak T cell response that any repertoires were sampled.

V was cut by 7 bases and J by 7 bases, with 10 bases left in between. The germline CDR1 and CDR2 sequences are SNHLY and FYNNEI. CDR3 length equals 12 residues. Sequenced material: peripheral blood, taken on day 0 of MenACWY control vaccination. The chain carries TRBV2 and TRBJ1-4; a weak D match, TRBD1 (5 bases). This receptor was obtained from an adult in good health. The CDR3 DNA reads TGTGCCAGCAATAGACAGAGTGAAAAACTGTTTTTT. Protein sequence: CASNRQSEKLFF.